Listed below are T cell receptor beta chains from one sample, sequenced in a study of shared clonotypes between healthy human individuals. Profiling relied on immunoSEQ multiplex PCR, and the TCRdb table lists in-frame clones only, not all of them. The sample has about 2,100,000 clones, approximately 94% seen once; the top ten hold approximately 1.7%. The sequencing input was naive CD8+ T cells from PBMCs. These receptors originate from a man younger than 35 in good health. Some clones in this sample may be carry-over from other donors' samples. The CDR3 runs from the conserved cysteine through the conserved F or W. D genes are given only for firm matches. Clone size is stated in some rows and not others, as once, few, many or a class when expanded.

v_call	d_call	j_call	clone_size	cdr3_aa	cdr3_nt
TRBV19	.	TRBJ2-6	once	CASSDLNSGANVLTF	TGTGCCAGTAGTGACCTTAACTCTGGGGCCAACGTCCTGACTTTC
TRBV5-4	TRBD1	TRBJ2-7	.	CASSLAGQGYEQYF	TGTGCCAGCAGCTTGGCCGGACAGGGCTACGAGCAGTACTTC
TRBV5-6	TRBD1	TRBJ2-7	.	CASSPRDSIYEQYF	TGTGCCAGCAGCCCCAGGGACAGTATCTACGAGCAGTACTTC
TRBV28	.	TRBJ2-1	.	CASSFVSGYNEQFF	TGTGCCAGCAGTTTTGTTAGCGGATACAATGAGCAGTTCTTC
TRBV19	TRBD1	TRBJ2-5	.	CASSQGAEETQYF	TGTGCCAGTTCTCAGGGGGCGGAGGAGACCCAGTACTTC
TRBV28	.	TRBJ1-2	.	CASSLVRVLSYDGYTF	TGTGCCAGCAGTTTGGTCAGGGTTCTAAGTTATGATGGCTACACCTTC
TRBV19	.	TRBJ2-2	.	CASNVNTGELFF	TGTGCCAGTAATGTTAACACCGGGGAGCTGTTTTTT
TRBV10-3	.	TRBJ1-2	.	CAISDLRLRRGYTF	TGTGCCATCAGTGACCTTCGGTTGAGGCGGGGCTACACCTTC
TRBV10-3	TRBD2	TRBJ2-3	.	CAISEASGPLSGDTQYF	TGTGCCATCAGTGAGGCTAGCGGGCCCCTCTCCGGAGATACGCAGTATTTT
TRBV6-6	TRBD2	TRBJ2-7	.	CASSYTSGRSYEQYF	TGTGCCAGCAGTTACACTAGCGGGAGATCCTACGAGCAGTACTTC
TRBV7-3	TRBD1	TRBJ1-3	.	CASSFQSHRGPITTGSGNTIYF	TGTGCCAGCAGCTTCCAGAGCCACAGGGGGCCAATTACTACCGGCTCTGGAAACACCATATATTTT
TRBV7-2	.	TRBJ2-7	.	CASSMTTSYEQYF	TGTGCCAGCAGCATGACCACCTCCTACGAGCAGTACTTC
TRBV27	.	TRBJ1-5	.	CASSLYPGASNQPQHF	TGTGCCAGCAGTTTATACCCAGGCGCGAGCAATCAGCCCCAGCATTTT
TRBV11-1	.	TRBJ2-5	.	CASSLAQGLQETQYF	TGTGCCAGCAGCTTAGCTCAGGGACTTCAAGAGACCCAGTACTTC
TRBV5-6	.	TRBJ1-1	few	CASSLFRTEAFF	TGTGCCAGCAGCTTGTTCCGGACTGAAGCTTTCTTT
TRBV5-1	.	TRBJ2-3	.	CASSWATGGLTDTQYF	TGCGCCAGCAGCTGGGCGACAGGTGGGCTCACAGATACGCAGTATTTT
TRBV7-9	.	TRBJ1-1	.	CASTDHGANTEAFF	TGTGCCAGCACCGACCACGGGGCGAACACTGAAGCTTTCTTT
TRBV7-2	TRBD2	TRBJ2-2	once	CASSRPGRAPPTGELFF	TGTGCCAGCAGCCGCCCCGGGAGGGCCCCGCCCACCGGGGAGCTGTTTTTT
TRBV11-2	.	TRBJ1-1	.	CASSLDPGEAFF	TGTGCCAGCAGCTTAGATCCAGGCGAAGCTTTCTTT
TRBV28	.	TRBJ1-3	.	CASSLVGVVETVYF	TGTGCCAGCAGTTTGGTGGGGGTCGTCGAGACAGTCTATTTT
TRBV30	.	TRBJ1-4	.	CAWGTGSTNEKLFF	TGTGCCTGGGGAACGGGATCCACTAATGAAAAACTGTTTTTT
TRBV6-4	.	TRBJ2-1	.	CASSDRGGEQFF	TGTGCCAGCAGTGATCGTGGCGGAGAGCAGTTCTTC
TRBV27	TRBD1	TRBJ2-7	once	CASSLYRGYEQYF	TGTGCCAGCAGTTTATACAGGGGCTACGAGCAGTACTTC
TRBV6-4	.	TRBJ1-5	.	CASSDRDGDQPQHF	TGTGCCAGCAGTGACAGGGATGGCGATCAGCCCCAGCATTTT
TRBV27	TRBD1	TRBJ2-5	.	CASSTSTGGGETQYF	TGTGCCAGCAGTACATCGACAGGGGGTGGAGAGACCCAGTACTTC
TRBV15	TRBD1	TRBJ2-7	.	CATSTKGQWSSYEQYF	TGTGCCACCAGCACTAAGGGACAGTGGAGCTCCTACGAGCAGTACTTC
TRBV27	.	TRBJ2-6	.	CASPTAPGANVLTF	TGTGCCAGCCCTACAGCCCCTGGGGCCAACGTCCTGACTTTC
TRBV7-2	TRBD1	TRBJ1-1	.	CASSPRDRGREGAFF	TGTGCCAGCAGCCCGAGGGACAGGGGCCGCGAAGGAGCTTTCTTT
TRBV10-3	.	TRBJ1-5	.	CAIGAESNQPQHF	TGTGCCATCGGGGCAGAAAGCAATCAGCCCCAGCATTTT
TRBV7-8	.	TRBJ1-1	.	CASSLGGRAWTEAFF	TGTGCCAGCAGCTTAGGTGGCAGGGCATGGACTGAAGCTTTCTTT
TRBV9	.	TRBJ2-3	.	CASSLPQYGTVEGSTDTQYF	TGTGCCAGCAGCCTACCACAATACGGGACGGTCGAGGGGTCCACAGATACGCAGTATTTT
TRBV27	.	TRBJ2-2	.	CASSPRDTGELFF	TGTGCCAGCAGCCCGCGGGACACCGGGGAGCTGTTTTTT
TRBV5-1	.	TRBJ2-1	.	CASSPGNRDASYNEQFF	TGCGCCAGCAGCCCGGGTAACCGGGACGCGAGTTACAATGAGCAGTTCTTC
TRBV27	TRBD2	TRBJ2-7	.	CASSSRLADSYEQYF	TGTGCCAGCAGTTCCCGACTAGCGGACTCCTACGAGCAGTACTTC
TRBV5-1	.	TRBJ2-7	.	CASTDRDGSYEQYF	TGCGCCAGCACAGACCGGGACGGCTCCTACGAGCAGTACTTC
TRBV15	.	TRBJ2-3	.	CATSPSQGGDTQYF	TGTGCCACCAGCCCGTCACAGGGTGGAGATACGCAGTATTTT
TRBV7-9	.	TRBJ1-2	few	CASSLAAGVGYGYTF	TGTGCCAGCAGCTTAGCGGCGGGGGTAGGCTATGGCTACACCTTC
TRBV15	.	TRBJ1-1	.	CATSLERGTEAFF	TGTGCCACCAGCCTGGAGAGAGGGACTGAAGCTTTCTTT
TRBV7-9	.	TRBJ2-2	once	CASSFPLTGTGELFF	TGTGCCAGCAGTTTCCCTCTTACAGGGACCGGGGAGCTGTTTTTT
TRBV2	TRBD1	TRBJ2-5	.	CASTGDRSQETQYF	TGTGCCAGCACCGGGGACAGGTCGCAAGAGACCCAGTACTTC
TRBV20-1	.	TRBJ1-1	.	CSATNEAFF	TGCAGTGCTACGAATGAAGCTTTCTTT
TRBV15	TRBD2	TRBJ2-5	.	CATVRFPWTSGQETQYF	TGTGCCACCGTTAGGTTCCCTTGGACTAGCGGCCAAGAGACCCAGTACTTC
TRBV28	TRBD2	TRBJ2-2	.	CASSLGGLAGTGELFF	TGTGCCAGCAGTTTGGGGGGACTAGCGGGAACCGGGGAGCTGTTTTTT
TRBV29-1	TRBD1	TRBJ2-1	.	CSGRTGGFSYNEQFF	TGCAGCGGAAGGACAGGGGGATTTTCCTACAATGAGCAGTTCTTC
TRBV28	.	TRBJ2-7	.	CASSLRGSYEQYF	TGTGCCAGCAGTTTAAGGGGCTCCTACGAGCAGTACTTC
TRBV2	.	TRBJ1-3	.	CASSERGSSPGNTIYF	TGTGCCAGCAGTGAAAGGGGCTCCTCCCCTGGAAACACCATATATTTT
TRBV10-3	.	TRBJ2-7	.	CAIRQTDPPGTYEQYF	TGTGCCATCAGACAAACAGATCCCCCGGGGACCTACGAGCAGTACTTC
TRBV19	.	TRBJ2-4	.	CASNTLALAKNIQYF	TGTGCCAGTAACACATTGGCCCTAGCCAAAAACATTCAGTACTTC
TRBV10-3	.	TRBJ2-7	.	CAISDSTGTPYEQYF	TGTGCCATCAGTGACTCAACCGGGACCCCGTACGAGCAGTACTTC
TRBV28	.	TRBJ2-1	once	CASSFPRETYNEQFF	TGTGCCAGCAGTTTCCCGAGGGAGACCTACAATGAGCAGTTCTTC
TRBV10-3	.	TRBJ2-7	once	CAISESGSEQYF	TGTGCCATCAGTGAGTCAGGGTCCGAGCAGTACTTC
TRBV11-2	TRBD2	TRBJ2-1	.	CASSLVMREGMIF	TGTGCCAGCAGCTTAGTGATGCGGGAGGGTATGATCTTC
TRBV4-1	.	TRBJ1-4	.	CASEGGGNEKLFF	TGCGCCAGCGAGGGGGGCGGTAATGAAAAACTGTTTTTT
TRBV5-6	TRBD2	TRBJ2-5	.	CASSSGLAGETQYF	TGTGCCAGCAGCTCCGGGCTAGCGGGAGAAACCCAGTACTTC